These T cell receptor beta chains were read from a single sample in a study of cytomegalovirus exposure and HLA in healthy donors. Sequenced by immunoSEQ multiplex PCR; TCRdb stores in-frame clones only, minus some. Across about 74,000 clones, the top ten clones capture roughly 8% of the sample. Sequencing was carried out using PBMCs. Every receptor here comes from a female donor in good health and CMV-seropositive. Each CDR3 is given with its conserved first and last residue. D genes are given only for firm matches.

cdr3_nt cdr3_aa j_call v_call d_call
TGTGCCAGCAGCGCGGCAGGGCGCGCCTACGAGCAGTACTTC CASSAAGRAYEQYF TRBJ2-7 TRBV9 .
TGCGCCAGCAGCTTGGCCGGGACAGGGGCCGAAAAACTGTTTTTT CASSLAGTGAEKLFF TRBJ1-4 TRBV5-1 TRBD1
TGTGCCAGCAGCCAAGATCAAATCCTAGCGGTCTACAATGAGCAGTTCTTC CASSQDQILAVYNEQFF TRBJ2-1 TRBV4-2 TRBD2
TGCGCCAGCAGCATTTGGACTAGCGGGGGCACCGGGGAGCTGTTTTTT CASSIWTSGGTGELFF TRBJ2-2 TRBV5-1 TRBD2
TGTGCCAGCAGCCCCTGCCCTAGCGGGGGGAGGCCCTACGAGCAGTACTTC CASSPCPSGGRPYEQYF TRBJ2-7 TRBV11-3 TRBD2
TGTGCCAGCAACTCAGCGGCTTCTGGCTACACCTTC CASNSAASGYTF TRBJ1-2 TRBV5-6 .
TGTGCCAGCAGCGTAGCTTCTAGCGGGAGGGTCCGAACCGGGGAGCTGTTTTTT CASSVASSGRVRTGELFF TRBJ2-2 TRBV9 TRBD2
TGCGCCAGCAGCCAAGATAGCAGGGGATATCAGCCCCAGCATTTT CASSQDSRGYQPQHF TRBJ1-5 TRBV4-3 .
TGCGCCAGCAGCCAAGATTTACTAGTTAACATTCAGTACTTC CASSQDLLVNIQYF TRBJ2-4 TRBV4-1 .
TGTGCCAGCAGTGGATCGGGGGGGGTTGGTCAGCCCCAGCATTTT CASSGSGGVGQPQHF TRBJ1-5 TRBV6-1 .
TGTGCCAGCAGAGCAGGGTTTGGCTCTGGGGCCAACGTCCTGACTTTC CASRAGFGSGANVLTF TRBJ2-6 TRBV2 .
TGTGCCAGTAGTATGGACAGGGGGTCTTTAGATACGCAGTATTTT CASSMDRGSLDTQYF TRBJ2-3 TRBV19 TRBD1
TGTGCCAGCAGTCCCCCGACAGGGGCCGGAGGGCATTTT CASSPPTGAGGHF TRBJ1-5 TRBV28 TRBD1
TGTGCCAGCAGCTGGGACAGTTCACTAGCTGAAGCTTTCTTT CASSWDSSLAEAFF TRBJ1-1 TRBV7-9 TRBD1
TGTGCCTCACGGAAGACACCGAATAATTCACCCCTCCACTTT CASRKTPNNSPLHF TRBJ1-6 TRBV30 .
TGTGCCACCAGCAGAGGGGACAGGGAGTCCGAAAAACTGTTTTTT CATSRGDRESEKLFF TRBJ1-4 TRBV15 TRBD1
TGTGCCAGCAGCTTTACGCGGGGGGGGACCGGGGAGCTGTTTTTT CASSFTRGGTGELFF TRBJ2-2 TRBV5-6 TRBD2
TGTGCCAGCTCACACGGACAGGCGATCCAAGAGACCCAGTACTTC CASSHGQAIQETQYF TRBJ2-5 TRBV18 TRBD1
TGTGCCAGCAGTCCGACGACTACCCCCTCCTACAATGAGCAGTTCTTC CASSPTTTPSYNEQFF TRBJ2-1 TRBV27 .
TGCGCCAGCAGTGGGACTAGCGGTCCAGGGACCCAGTACTTC CASSGTSGPGTQYF TRBJ2-5 TRBV5-1 TRBD2
TGTGCCAGCAGCCCGACTAGCGGCAACACAGATACGCAGTATTTT CASSPTSGNTDTQYF TRBJ2-3 TRBV2 TRBD2
TGTGCCAGCAGTTTATCAAACTATGGCTACACCTTC CASSLSNYGYTF TRBJ1-2 TRBV28 .
TGTGCCAGCAGCCCACGGGTGGGGGACAGTTATGGCTACACCTTC CASSPRVGDSYGYTF TRBJ1-2 TRBV7-2 TRBD1
TGTGCCAGCTCACCGCGGGGGACTAGCACAGATACGCAGTATTTT CASSPRGTSTDTQYF TRBJ2-3 TRBV18 TRBD2
TGTGCCACTTCTTCCCCCGGGACAGGGGGCATTACTAATGAAAAACTGTTTTTT CATSSPGTGGITNEKLFF TRBJ1-4 TRBV19 TRBD1
TGCGCCAGCAGCCCCCGAGACAGGGACTCACCCCTCCACTTT CASSPRDRDSPLHF TRBJ1-6 TRBV4-3 TRBD1
TGTGCCAGCAGTCGGACAGGGGGCACCTATGGCTACACCTTC CASSRTGGTYGYTF TRBJ1-2 TRBV28 TRBD1
TGCGCCAGCAGCCCCCGGTGGAGACCGTGGGAGACCCAGTACTTC CASSPRWRPWETQYF TRBJ2-5 TRBV4-1 .
TGCGCCAGCAGTTGGAGCGGGGGCCTTAACACCGGGGAGCTGTTTTTT CASSWSGGLNTGELFF TRBJ2-2 TRBV4-3 TRBD2
TGTGCCAGCAGAACCCTAGCGGGAGAAGGCGATGAGCAGTTCTTC CASRTLAGEGDEQFF TRBJ2-1 TRBV6-5 TRBD2
TGTGCCAGCAGTTACTCCACTAGCGGCTTCTCCTACGAGCAGTACTTC CASSYSTSGFSYEQYF TRBJ2-7 TRBV6-5 TRBD2
TGTGCCAGCAGCCCTCGGGACTTCACAGATACGCAGTATTTT CASSPRDFTDTQYF TRBJ2-3 TRBV7-8 .
TGTGCCAGCACCCAAGGCACGGGACAGAGTTTTTACAATGAGCAGTTCTTC CASTQGTGQSFYNEQFF TRBJ2-1 TRBV7-2 TRBD1
TGTGCCAGCAGGGGACTAGCGGGGCTCGGCGAGCAGTACTTC CASRGLAGLGEQYF TRBJ2-7 TRBV27 TRBD2
TGCGCCAGCAGCCAAGACACTCGTAGCAGCAATCAGCCCCAGCATTTT CASSQDTRSSNQPQHF TRBJ1-5 TRBV4-3 .
TGTGCCAGCAGCTTGCGACTAGCTTATGGGATGGATGAGCAGTTCTTC CASSLRLAYGMDEQFF TRBJ2-1 TRBV13 TRBD2
TGTGCCAGCAGCACACAGGATCAGCCCCAGCATTTT CASSTQDQPQHF TRBJ1-5 TRBV7-9 .
TGTGCCAGCAGCTTAGCGCGGGACAGGGGGCACGAGCAGTACTTC CASSLARDRGHEQYF TRBJ2-7 TRBV7-6 TRBD1
TGTGCCAGCAGCCCGGACACGATGGTCTACGAGCAGTACTTC CASSPDTMVYEQYF TRBJ2-7 TRBV11-2 .
TGTGCCAGCATCCCTCGGACGGGGGAAACCTACGAGCAGTACTTC CASIPRTGETYEQYF TRBJ2-7 TRBV6-6 .
TGTGCCAGCAGCCTGGACAGAAGCTCCTACAATGAGCAGTTCTTC CASSLDRSSYNEQFF TRBJ2-1 TRBV7-9 .
TGTGCCAGCAAGCTGAACACTGAAGCTTTCTTT CASKLNTEAFF TRBJ1-1 TRBV28 .
TGTGCCAGCAGCTTTACGTTGCGTAGCGGTGACAATGAGCAGTTCTTC CASSFTLRSGDNEQFF TRBJ2-1 TRBV7-9 .
TGTGCCAGCAGTGCGAAGATTTTCGGGGAGCAGTACTTC CASSAKIFGEQYF TRBJ2-7 TRBV6-1 .
TGTGCCAGCAGACTGAGAGGGCTTACAGTGCCCAATCAGCCCCAGCATTTT CASRLRGLTVPNQPQHF TRBJ1-5 TRBV28 .
TGTGCCAGCAGCTTGGGACCAGGCGTAAGCTACGAGCAGTACTTC CASSLGPGVSYEQYF TRBJ2-7 TRBV5-5 .
TGTGCGGGAGCGGGGGTCTCCAGGACCCAGTACTTC CAGAGVSRTQYF TRBJ2-5 TRBV2 TRBD2
TGTGCCAGCAGGACAGGGTATGAAAAACTGTTTTTT CASRTGYEKLFF TRBJ1-4 TRBV28 TRBD1
TGTGCCAGCAGCTCCGACGGGACTAACCAAGAGACCCAGTACTTC CASSSDGTNQETQYF TRBJ2-5 TRBV7-2 TRBD2
TGTGCCAGCAGCAAGAGGTACGAGCAGTACTTC CASSKRYEQYF TRBJ2-7 TRBV21-1 .
TGTGCCAGCAGCCCCAGGGACAGGGGATACGAGCAGTACTTC CASSPRDRGYEQYF TRBJ2-7 TRBV9 TRBD1
TGTGCCAGCAGTTACACGGGATTTCCCCTTTACAATGAGCAGTTCTTC CASSYTGFPLYNEQFF TRBJ2-1 TRBV6-5 .
TGTGCCAGCAGTGTACTAGCGGGGTACCAAGAGACCCAGTACTTC CASSVLAGYQETQYF TRBJ2-5 TRBV2 TRBD2
TGTGCCAGCTCACCATATCAGGGGAACACCGGGGAGCTGTTTTTT CASSPYQGNTGELFF TRBJ2-2 TRBV18 .
TGTGCCAGCAGCTGGGGACTAGCGGGAACCGGGGAGCTGTTTTTT CASSWGLAGTGELFF TRBJ2-2 TRBV5-5 TRBD2
TGCGCCAGCAGCCCCAGCGGGACTTACAATGAGCAGTTCTTC CASSPSGTYNEQFF TRBJ2-1 TRBV5-1 TRBD2
TGTGCCAGTAGACCACAGCCGAATAGCAATCAGCCCCAGCATTTT CASRPQPNSNQPQHF TRBJ1-5 TRBV19 .
TGTGCCAGCAACTCTCAGGGGGCGGGTAATCAGCCCCAGCATTTT CASNSQGAGNQPQHF TRBJ1-5 TRBV28 TRBD1
TGTGCCAGCAGATTAAGTAGACTAGCGGGTTCCGACGAGCAGTACTTC CASRLSRLAGSDEQYF TRBJ2-7 TRBV11-1 TRBD2
TGTGCCAGCAGCTTAGGGGAGGGCGAGCAGTACTTC CASSLGEGEQYF TRBJ2-7 TRBV13 .